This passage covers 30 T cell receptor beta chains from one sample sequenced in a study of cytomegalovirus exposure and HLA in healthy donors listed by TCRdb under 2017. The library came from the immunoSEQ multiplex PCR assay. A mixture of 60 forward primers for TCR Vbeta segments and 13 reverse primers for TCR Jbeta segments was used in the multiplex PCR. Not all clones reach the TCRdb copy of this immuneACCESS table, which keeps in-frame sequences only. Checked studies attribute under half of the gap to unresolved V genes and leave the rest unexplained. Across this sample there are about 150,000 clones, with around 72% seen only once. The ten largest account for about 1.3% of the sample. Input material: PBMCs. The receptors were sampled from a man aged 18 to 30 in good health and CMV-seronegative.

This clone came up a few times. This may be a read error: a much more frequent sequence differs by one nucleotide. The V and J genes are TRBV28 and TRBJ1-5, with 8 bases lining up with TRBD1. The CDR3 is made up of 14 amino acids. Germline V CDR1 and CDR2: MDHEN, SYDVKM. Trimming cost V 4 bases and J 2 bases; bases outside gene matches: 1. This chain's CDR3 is CASSSTGGNQPQHF. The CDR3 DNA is TGTGCCAGCAGTTCGACAGGGGGCAATCAGCCCCAGCATTTT. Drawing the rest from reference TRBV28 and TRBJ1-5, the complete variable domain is DVKVTQSSRYLVKRTGEKVFLECVQDMDHENMFWYRQDPGLGLRLIYFSYDVKMKEKGDIPEGYSVSREKKERFSLILESASTNQTSMYLCASSSTGGNQPQHFGDGTRLSIL.

The CDR3 region is CASSPSRVPYEQYF. The CDR3 nucleotides read TGTGCCAGCAGCCCCTCCCGGGTCCCTTACGAGCAGTACTTC. The gene calls are TRBV11-2 and TRBJ2-7; D ambiguous. Trimming removed 5 bases from V and 4 bases from J, with 15 bases in between. Germline assignment: CDR1 SGHAT and CDR2 FQNNGV. This CDR3 is 14 amino acids long.

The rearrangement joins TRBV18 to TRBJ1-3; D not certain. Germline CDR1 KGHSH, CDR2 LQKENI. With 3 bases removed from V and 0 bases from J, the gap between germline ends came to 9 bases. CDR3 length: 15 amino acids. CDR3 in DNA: TGTGCCAGCTCACCTGAGGCCTTCTCTGGAAACACCATATATTTT. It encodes CASSPEAFSGNTIYF.

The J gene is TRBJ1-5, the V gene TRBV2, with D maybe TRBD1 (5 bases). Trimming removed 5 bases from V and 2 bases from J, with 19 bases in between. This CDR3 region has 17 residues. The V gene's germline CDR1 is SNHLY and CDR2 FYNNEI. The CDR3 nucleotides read TGTGCCAGCAGTCCAAACCCCGGGACGGGAGGCAATCAGCCCCAGCATTTT. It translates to CASSPNPGTGGNQPQHF.

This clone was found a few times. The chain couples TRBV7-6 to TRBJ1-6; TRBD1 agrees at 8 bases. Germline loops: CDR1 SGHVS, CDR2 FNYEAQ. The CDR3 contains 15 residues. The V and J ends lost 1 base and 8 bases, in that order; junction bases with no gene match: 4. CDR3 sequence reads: CASSLGQGAHSPLHF. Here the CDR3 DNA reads TGTGCCAGCAGCTTAGGGCAGGGGGCACATTCACCCCTCCACTTT.

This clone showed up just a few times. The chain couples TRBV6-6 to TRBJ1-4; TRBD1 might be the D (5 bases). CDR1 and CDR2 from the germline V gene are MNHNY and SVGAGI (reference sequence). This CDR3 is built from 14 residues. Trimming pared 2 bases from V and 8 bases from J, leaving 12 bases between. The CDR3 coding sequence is TGTGCCAGCAGTTACGGCCTGGAGGGGGAAAAACTGTTTTTT. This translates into CASSYGLEGEKLFF.

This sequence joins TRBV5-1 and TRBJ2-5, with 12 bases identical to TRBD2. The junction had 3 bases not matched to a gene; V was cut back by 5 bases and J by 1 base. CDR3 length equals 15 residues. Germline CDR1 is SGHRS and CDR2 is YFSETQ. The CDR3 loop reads CASSSGLAGQETQYF. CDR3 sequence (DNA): TGCGCCAGCAGTTCGGGACTAGCGGGCCAAGAGACCCAGTACTTC.

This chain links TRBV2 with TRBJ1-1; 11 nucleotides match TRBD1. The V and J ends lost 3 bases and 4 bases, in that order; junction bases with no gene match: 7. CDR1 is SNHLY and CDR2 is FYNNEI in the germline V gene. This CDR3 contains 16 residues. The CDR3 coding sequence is TGTGCCAGCAGTGAGAGGACAGGGGGCAGGGGCACTGAAGCTTTCTTT. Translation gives CASSERTGGRGTEAFF.

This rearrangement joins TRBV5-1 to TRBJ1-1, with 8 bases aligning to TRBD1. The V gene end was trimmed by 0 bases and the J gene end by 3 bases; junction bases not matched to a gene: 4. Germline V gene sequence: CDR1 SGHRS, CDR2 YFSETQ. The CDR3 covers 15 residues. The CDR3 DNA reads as TGCGCCAGCAGCTTGGCCGGACAGGGCTACACTGAAGCTTTCTTT. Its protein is CASSLAGQGYTEAFF.

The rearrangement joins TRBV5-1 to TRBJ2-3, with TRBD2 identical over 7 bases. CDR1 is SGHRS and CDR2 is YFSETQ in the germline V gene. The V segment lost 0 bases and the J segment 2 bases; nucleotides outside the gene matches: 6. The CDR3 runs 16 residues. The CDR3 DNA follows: TGCGCCAGCAGCTTGGGGGGGGGAGAGTCCACAGATACGCAGTATTTT. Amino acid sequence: CASSLGGGESTDTQYF.

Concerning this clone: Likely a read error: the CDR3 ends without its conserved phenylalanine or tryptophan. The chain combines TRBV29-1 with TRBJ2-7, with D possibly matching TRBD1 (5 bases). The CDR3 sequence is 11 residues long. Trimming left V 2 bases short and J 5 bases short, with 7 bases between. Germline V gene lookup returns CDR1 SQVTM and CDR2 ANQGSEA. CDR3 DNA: TGCAGCGTTGAATGGGGCAACGAGCAGTACCTC. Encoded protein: CSVEWGNEQYL.

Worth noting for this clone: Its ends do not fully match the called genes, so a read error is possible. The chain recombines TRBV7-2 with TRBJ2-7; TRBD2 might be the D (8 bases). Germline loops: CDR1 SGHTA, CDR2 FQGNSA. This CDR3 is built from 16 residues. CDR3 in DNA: TGTGCCAGCAGCCTATACGGGAGGGACAGAGCCTACGAGCAGTGCTTC. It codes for CASSLYGRDRAYEQCF.

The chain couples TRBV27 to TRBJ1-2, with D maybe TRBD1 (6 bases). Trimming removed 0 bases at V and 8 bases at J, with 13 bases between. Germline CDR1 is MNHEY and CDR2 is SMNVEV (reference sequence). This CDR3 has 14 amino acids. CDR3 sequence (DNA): TGTGCCAGCAGTTTATCCCAGGGGATGAGAGGCTACACCTTC. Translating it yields CASSLSQGMRGYTF.

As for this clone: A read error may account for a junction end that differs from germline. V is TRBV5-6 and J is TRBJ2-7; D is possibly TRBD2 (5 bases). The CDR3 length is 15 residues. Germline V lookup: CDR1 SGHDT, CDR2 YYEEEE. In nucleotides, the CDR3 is TGTGCCAGCAGCTTGGGTGGGTCTAGCTCCCACGAGCAGTACTTC. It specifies CASSLGGSSSHEQYF.

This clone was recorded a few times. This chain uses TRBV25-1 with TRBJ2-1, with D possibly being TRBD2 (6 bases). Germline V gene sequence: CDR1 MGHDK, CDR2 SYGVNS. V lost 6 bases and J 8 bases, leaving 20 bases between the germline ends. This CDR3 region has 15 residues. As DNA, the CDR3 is TGTGCCAGCAGCCTTACCGGGACCCCGGGGGATGAGCAGTTCTTC. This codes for CASSLTGTPGDEQFF.

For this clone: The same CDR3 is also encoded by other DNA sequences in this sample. The CDR3 bases are TGTGCCAGCAGCCTTACAGGGGGCTCTGGAAACACCATATATTTT. It encodes CASSLTGGSGNTIYF. This chain uses TRBV7-9 with TRBJ1-3, with 8 bases that match TRBD1. Looked up from germline, CDR1 is SEHNR and CDR2 is FQNEAQ (reference sequence). The CDR3 covers 15 residues. After removal of 5 bases from V and 0 bases from J, the junction contained 3 bases not matched to a gene.

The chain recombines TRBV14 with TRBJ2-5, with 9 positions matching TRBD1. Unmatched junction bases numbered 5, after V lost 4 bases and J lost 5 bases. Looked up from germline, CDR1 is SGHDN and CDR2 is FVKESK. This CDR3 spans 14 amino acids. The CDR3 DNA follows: TGTGCCAGCAGCCCTCCCGGGACAGGGGAGACCCAGTACTTC. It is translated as CASSPPGTGETQYF. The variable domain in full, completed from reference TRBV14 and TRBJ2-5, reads EAGVTQFPSHSVIEKGQTVTLRCDPISGHDNLYWYRRVMGKEIKFLLHFVKESKQDESGMPNNRFLAERTGGTYSTLKVQPAELEDSGVYFCASSPPGTGETQYFGPGTRLLVL.

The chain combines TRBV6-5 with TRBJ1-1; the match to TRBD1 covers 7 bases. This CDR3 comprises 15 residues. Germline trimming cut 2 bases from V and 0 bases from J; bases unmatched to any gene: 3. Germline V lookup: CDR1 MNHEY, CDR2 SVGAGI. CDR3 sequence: CASSYLTGVNTEAFF. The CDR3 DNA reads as TGTGCCAGCAGTTACCTAACAGGGGTGAACACTGAAGCTTTCTTT.

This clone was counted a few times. CDR3 region: CAERGGQYF. Here the CDR3 DNA reads TGTGCAGAGAGGGGAGGGCAGTACTTC. The J gene is TRBJ2-7, the V gene TRBV27; tentative D call: TRBD2 (6 bases). There are 9 residues in the CDR3. Germline loops: CDR1 MNHEY, CDR2 SMNVEV (reference sequence).

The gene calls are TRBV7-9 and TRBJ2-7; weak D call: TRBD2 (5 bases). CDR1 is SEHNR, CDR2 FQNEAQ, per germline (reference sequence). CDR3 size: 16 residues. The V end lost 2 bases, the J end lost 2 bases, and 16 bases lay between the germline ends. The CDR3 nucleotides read TGTGCCAGCAGCTTATTGGACTTCCCCCATCCCTACGAGCAGTACTTC. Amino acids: CASSLLDFPHPYEQYF. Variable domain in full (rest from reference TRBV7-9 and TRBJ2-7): DTGVSQNPRHKITKRGQNVTFRCDPISEHNRLYWYRQTLGQGPEFLTYFQNEAQLEKSRLLSDRFSAERPKGSFSTLEIQRTEQGDSAMYLCASSLLDFPHPYEQYFGPGTRLTVT.

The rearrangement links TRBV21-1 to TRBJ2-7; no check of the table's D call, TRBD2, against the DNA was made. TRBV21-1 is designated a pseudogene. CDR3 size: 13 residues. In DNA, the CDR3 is TGTGCCAGCAGCAAAGAGAGTTGCTACGAGCAGTACTTC. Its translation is CASSKESCYEQYF.

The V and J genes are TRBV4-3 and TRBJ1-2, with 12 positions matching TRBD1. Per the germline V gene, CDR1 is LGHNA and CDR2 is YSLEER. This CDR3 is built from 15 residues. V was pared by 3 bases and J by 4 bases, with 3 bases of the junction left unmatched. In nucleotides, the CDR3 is TGCGCCAGCAGCCAGGGACAGGGGGCTGGCTATGGCTACACCTTC. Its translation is CASSQGQGAGYGYTF.

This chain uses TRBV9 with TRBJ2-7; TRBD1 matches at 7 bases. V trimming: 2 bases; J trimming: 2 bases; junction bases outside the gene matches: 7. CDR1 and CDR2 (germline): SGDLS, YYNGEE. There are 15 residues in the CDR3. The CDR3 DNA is TGTGCCAGCAGCGTTGGGGACAGTCCTCCCTACGAGCAGTACTTC. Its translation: CASSVGDSPPYEQYF.

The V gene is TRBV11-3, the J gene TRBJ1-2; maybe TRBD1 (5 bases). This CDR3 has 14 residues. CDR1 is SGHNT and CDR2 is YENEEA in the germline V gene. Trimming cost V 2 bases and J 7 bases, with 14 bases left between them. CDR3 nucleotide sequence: TGTGCCAGCAGCTTACCCGGGACTCCCCTTGGCTACACCTTC. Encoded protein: CASSLPGTPLGYTF.

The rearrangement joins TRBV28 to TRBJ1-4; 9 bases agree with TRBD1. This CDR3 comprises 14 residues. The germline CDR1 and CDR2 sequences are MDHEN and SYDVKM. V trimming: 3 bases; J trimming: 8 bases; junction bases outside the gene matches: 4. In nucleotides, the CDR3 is TGTGCCAGCAGTTTGACAGGGGGAAGAGAAAAACTGTTTTTT. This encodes CASSLTGGREKLFF.

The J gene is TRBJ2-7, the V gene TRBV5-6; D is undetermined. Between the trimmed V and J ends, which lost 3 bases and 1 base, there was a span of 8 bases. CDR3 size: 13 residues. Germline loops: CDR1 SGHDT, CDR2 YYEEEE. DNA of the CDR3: TGTGCCAGCAGCTCGAGGAGATCCTACGAGCAGTACTTC. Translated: CASSSRRSYEQYF.

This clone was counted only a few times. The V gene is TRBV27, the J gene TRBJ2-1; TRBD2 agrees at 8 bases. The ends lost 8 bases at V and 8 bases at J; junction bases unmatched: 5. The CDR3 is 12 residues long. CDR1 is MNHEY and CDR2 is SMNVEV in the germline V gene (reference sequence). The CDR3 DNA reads TGTGCCAGCCTTAGCGGGATCGATGAGCAGTTCTTC. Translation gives CASLSGIDEQFF.

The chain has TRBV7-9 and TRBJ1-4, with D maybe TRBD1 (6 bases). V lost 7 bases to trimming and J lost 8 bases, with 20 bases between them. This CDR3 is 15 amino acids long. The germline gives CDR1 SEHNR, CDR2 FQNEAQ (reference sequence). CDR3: CASIPPGGAEEKLFF. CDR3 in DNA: TGTGCCAGCATCCCCCCTGGGGGGGCTGAAGAAAAACTGTTTTTT.

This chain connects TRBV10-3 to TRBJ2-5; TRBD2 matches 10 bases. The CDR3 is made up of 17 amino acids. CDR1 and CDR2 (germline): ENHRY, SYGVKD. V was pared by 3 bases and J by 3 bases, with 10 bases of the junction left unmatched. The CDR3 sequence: CAISDSLSSGGEETQYF. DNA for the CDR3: TGTGCCATCAGTGATTCCCTCTCTAGCGGGGGCGAAGAGACCCAGTACTTC.

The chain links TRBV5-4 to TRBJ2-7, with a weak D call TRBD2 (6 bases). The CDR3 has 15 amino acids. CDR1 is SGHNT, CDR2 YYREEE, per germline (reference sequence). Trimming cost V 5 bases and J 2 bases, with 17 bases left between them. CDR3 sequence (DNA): TGTGCCAGCAGTCCTCTAGGGACTCCCGCCTACGAGCAGTACTTC. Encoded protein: CASSPLGTPAYEQYF.